What follows are 21 T cell receptor beta chains derived from one specimen sequenced in a study of T cells in Graves' hyperthyroidism and ophthalmopathy. Researchers took RNA transcripts and amplified the TCR beta CDR3 regions from them. The TCR CDR3 was amplified in a first-round RT-PCR using the HTBI primer set. A single record per CDR3 protein comes from TCRdb applying MiXCR to the multiplex PCR reads. Of roughly 710,000 distinct CDR3 sequences listed, just over 35% are singletons. Specimen: blood. Every receptor here comes from a woman aged 40 to 50 with Graves' hyperthyroidism.

This clonotype was seen repeatedly, ten times or more. The chain joins TRBV19 to TRBJ1-1, with D unclear. The V end was cut by 7 bases, the J end by 6 bases, with 9 bases between. Germline V CDR1 and CDR2: LNHDA, SQIVND (reference sequence). The CDR3 is made up of 11 amino acids. CDR3: CASNSVAEAFF. Written as DNA, the CDR3 is TGTGCCAGTAATAGTGTGGCTGAAGCTTTCTTT.

Ten or more counts support this clonotype. The chain has TRBV5-5 and TRBJ1-5; the D gene is possibly TRBD1 (6 bases). The V end was cut by 2 bases, the J end by 5 bases, with 8 bases between. CDR1 and CDR2 (germline): SGHKS, YYEKEE (reference sequence). This CDR3 spans 13 amino acids. The CDR3 sequence is CASSFYRDQPQHF. The CDR3 region has the DNA TGTGCCAGCAGCTTTTACAGGGATCAGCCCCAGCATTTT. The full variable domain, in which reference TRBV5-5 and TRBJ1-5 provide the parts outside the CDR3, is DAGVTQSPTHLIKTRGQQVTLRCSPISGHKSVSWYQQVLGQGPQFIFQYYEKEERGRGNFPDRFSARQFPNYSSELNVNALLLGDSALYLCASSFYRDQPQHFGDGTRLSIL.

This clonotype was seen only a few times. The chain links TRBV10-3 to TRBJ1-1, with TRBD1 identical over 7 bases. The CDR3 is 13 amino acids. CDR1 and CDR2 (germline): ENHRY, SYGVKD. The ends lost 7 bases at V and 4 bases at J; junction bases unmatched: 6. The CDR3: CAITLDRVTEAFF. In nucleotides, the CDR3 is TGTGCCATCACCCTCGACAGGGTCACTGAAGCTTTCTTT.

The genes are TRBV10-3 and TRBJ1-2; tentatively, D is TRBD1 (6 bases). In germline, CDR1 is ENHRY, CDR2 SYGVKD. Trimming shortened V by 4 bases and J by 8 bases, and 17 bases separated the two germline ends. The CDR3 consists of 14 residues. The CDR3 reads CAISGFNRDMGYTF. The CDR3 coding sequence is TGTGCCATCAGTGGTTTTAACAGGGATATGGGCTACACCTTC.

V usage is TRBV6-5 and J usage is TRBJ2-7; TRBD2 matches 8 bases. The CDR3 totals 15 residues. The V and J ends lost 6 bases and 0 bases, in that order; junction bases with no gene match: 7. Germline V lookup: CDR1 MNHEY, CDR2 SVGAGI. The CDR3 is CASSPPGTSSYEQYF. DNA of the CDR3: TGTGCCAGCAGCCCCCCCGGGACTAGCTCCTACGAGCAGTACTTC.

There are many counts of this clonotype. The genes are TRBV19 and TRBJ1-1; TRBD1 might be the D (6 bases). CDR1 is LNHDA and CDR2 is SQIVND in the germline V gene (reference sequence). The CDR3 totals 13 residues. V shed 6 bases and J shed 4 bases, with 12 bases lying between them. The CDR3 reads CASSPQTGTEAFF. CDR3 coding DNA: TGTGCCAGTAGCCCCCAGACAGGCACTGAAGCTTTCTTT.

V usage is TRBV11-2 and J usage is TRBJ1-2; 7 positions agree with TRBD1. The germline V gene encodes CDR1 SGHAT and CDR2 FQNNGV. The CDR3 runs 20 residues. V was clipped by 3 bases and J by 2 bases; unmatched bases: 21. Here the CDR3 DNA reads TGTGCCAGCAGCTTCCCACGGGGAGCAGGGGGTTTGACGAGAAACTATGGCTACACCTTC. Its protein product is CASSFPRGAGGLTRNYGYTF.

This clonotype has just a few counts. V usage is TRBV5-1 and J usage is TRBJ1-1, with 10 bases aligning to TRBD1. J was trimmed by 5 bases and V by 3 bases; bases with no gene match: 4. Germline CDR1 is SGHRS and CDR2 is YFSETQ. The CDR3 consists of 14 residues. The CDR3 sequence is CASSYGQGETEAFF. The CDR3 coding sequence is TGCGCCAGCAGCTACGGACAGGGGGAGACTGAAGCTTTCTTT.

The chain employs TRBV10-3 and TRBJ1-2; TRBD1 aligns across 11 bases. This CDR3 has 14 amino acids. The ends lost 10 bases at V and 4 bases at J; junction bases unmatched: 8. Looked up from germline, CDR1 is ENHRY and CDR2 is SYGVKD. In DNA, the CDR3 is TGTGCCACCATAGCCGGGACAGGGGGCTATGGCTACACCTTC. Amino acids: CATIAGTGGYGYTF.

This clonotype was seen ten or more times. The rearrangement uses TRBV7-2 and TRBJ1-2, with TRBD1 matching 7 bases. The trim removed 5 bases at V and 4 bases at J, leaving 13 bases unmatched. Germline V gene sequence: CDR1 SGHTA, CDR2 FQGNSA. This CDR3 has 16 amino acids. The CDR3 loop reads CASSLPGTALLYGYTF. In nucleotides, the CDR3 is TGTGCCAGCAGCCTTCCAGGGACAGCCCTTCTCTATGGCTACACCTTC.

This clonotype has a count of ten or more. The J gene is TRBJ1-2, the V gene TRBV7-2; 9 nucleotides match TRBD1. The J segment lost 6 bases and the V segment lost 5 bases, leaving 4 bases of the junction unmatched. Looked up from germline, CDR1 is SGHTA and CDR2 is FQGNSA. The CDR3 consists of 13 residues. CDR3 sequence: CASSIGTGNGYTF. In nucleotides, the CDR3 is TGTGCCAGCAGCATCGGGACAGGGAATGGCTACACCTTC.

CDR3 region: CASESTGRSSYEQYF. The CDR3 DNA sequence: TGTGCCAGTGAGTCAACAGGGAGGAGCTCCTACGAGCAGTACTTC. This chain uses TRBV19 with TRBJ2-7, with D perhaps matching TRBD1 or TRBD2 (6 bases each). The germline V and J ends were trimmed by 8 bases and 0 bases, with 17 bases remaining between them. Germline CDR1 and CDR2: LNHDA and SQIVND (reference sequence). The CDR3 extends over 15 amino acids. The entire variable domain, with the rest obtained from reference TRBV19 and TRBJ2-7, is as follows: DGGITQSPKYLFRKEGQNVTLSCEQNLNHDAMYWYRQDPGQGLRLIYYSQIVNDFQKGDIAEGYSVSREKKESFPLTVTSAQKNPTAFYLCASESTGRSSYEQYFGPGTRLTVT.

This clonotype was seen at least ten times. The chain links TRBV20-1 to TRBJ2-7; TRBD1 is a possible D gene (6 bases). CDR3 length: 14 residues. Germline CDR1 is DFQATT and CDR2 is SNEGSKA (reference sequence). V was clipped by 6 bases and J by 3 bases, with 18 bases between them. The chain's CDR3 is CSAEGQGSNYEQYF. Here the CDR3 DNA reads TGCAGTGCCGAGGGGCAGGGGAGTAACTACGAGCAGTACTTC.

The J gene is TRBJ1-2, the V gene TRBV5-1; 7 bases are a match to TRBD1. This CDR3 comprises 16 residues. Trimming took 4 bases from V and 5 from J; bases not matched to a gene: 14. Germline values: CDR1 SGHRS, CDR2 YFSETQ. The CDR3 spells CASSHGTVQPSYGYTF. The CDR3 DNA follows: TGCGCCAGCAGCCACGGGACAGTACAACCCTCGTATGGCTACACCTTC.

The chain couples TRBV5-1 to TRBJ1-2, with TRBD1 as a possible D gene (6 bases). The length of the CDR3 is 13 residues. Germline-derived CDR1 and CDR2 are SGHRS and YFSETQ. Trimming removed 1 base at V and 6 bases at J, with 10 bases between. CDR3 coding DNA: TGCGCCAGCAGCTTGCTACAGGGCCATGGCTACACCTTC. It translates to CASSLLQGHGYTF.

As concerns this clonotype: This could be a read error, since a much larger clone is one nucleotide away. The chain is built from TRBV7-7 and TRBJ2-5; the match to TRBD1 covers 8 bases. In germline, CDR1 is SSHAT, CDR2 FNYEAQ (reference sequence). The V segment lost 6 bases and the J segment 4 bases; nucleotides outside the gene matches: 7. The CDR3 has 14 residues. CDR3 in amino acids: CASRRSQGAETQYF. CDR3 bases: TGTGCCAGCAGGCGCAGCCAGGGGGCAGAGACCCAGTACTTC. Drawing the rest from reference TRBV7-7 and TRBJ2-5, the complete variable domain is GAGVSQSPRYKVTKRGQDVTLRCDPISSHATLYWYQQALGQGPEFLTYFNYEAQPDKSGLPSDRFSAERPEGSISTLTIQRTEQRDSAMYRCASRRSQGAETQYFGPGTRLLVL.

On this clonotype: A much bigger clone sits one base away, suggesting this may be a read error. This chain links TRBV7-9 with TRBJ1-4, with 8 bases identical to TRBD1. This CDR3 is built from 15 residues. In germline, CDR1 is SEHNR, CDR2 FQNEAQ (reference sequence). The CDR3: CVSSTGQGRGEKLFF. The CDR3 nucleotides read TGTGTCAGCAGCACAGGACAGGGAAGGGGCGAAAAACTGTTTTTT.

The rearrangement links TRBV12-3 or TRBV12-4 to TRBJ2-7; D not certain. V dropped 3 bases and J dropped 1 base, with 10 bases sitting between them. This CDR3 is built from 14 residues. CDR3 in DNA: TGTGCCAGCAGTTTTCGGGCCGAATCCTACGAGCAGTACTTC. The encoded protein is CASSFRAESYEQYF.

Points on this clonotype: A read error is possible here, since a much larger clone lies one base away. This chain joins TRBV7-3 and TRBJ2-5; D unresolved. V shed 2 bases and J shed 5 bases, with 6 bases lying between them. Germline V CDR1 and CDR2: SGHTA, FQGTGA. The length of the CDR3 is 12 residues. CDR3 DNA sequence: TGTGCCAGCAGCTTAGAGTACGAGACCCAGTACTTC. Translating gives CASSLEYETQYF.

The V and J genes are TRBV27 and TRBJ2-3, with D possibly being TRBD2 (5 bases). Trimming stripped 7 bases from V and 14 bases from J, with 10 bases between. The CDR3 covers 9 residues. Germline CDR1 is MNHEY and CDR2 is SMNVEV (reference sequence). The chain's CDR3 is CASISEGYF. The CDR3, as DNA: TGTGCCAGCATCTCAGAGGGGTATTTT.

This clonotype was seen only a few times. CDR3 sequence (DNA): TGCAGCGTTAAGGATCCTGGAAACACCATATATTTT. Its translation is CSVKDPGNTIYF. The rearrangement links TRBV29-1 to TRBJ1-3; D is uncertain. CDR3 length: 12 residues. With 5 bases removed from V and 2 bases from J, the gap between germline ends came to 7 bases. Germline CDR1 reads SQVTM; CDR2 reads ANQGSEA.